A selection of T cell receptor beta chains follows, all from one sample in a study of blood T cell repertoires in COVID-19. Clones were sequenced by immunoSEQ multiplex PCR, and TCRdb holds only the in-frame ones, with some missing. The sample holds around 70,000 clones, approximately 84% seen once. The sample taken for sequencing was peripheral blood. The receptors derive from a man aged 65 to 85 with acute or convalescent COVID-19. Each CDR3 is given with its conserved first and last residue. A D gene is named only where the DNA matches it firmly. Size is stated for part of the rows, as once, few or many counts, or as a class when the clone is expanded.

d_call: NA
j_call: TRBJ2-7
clone_size: NA
v_call: TRBV6-1
cdr3_length: 13
cdr3_aa: CAGSQGLVYEQYF
cdr3_nt: TGTGCCGGAAGCCAGGGGCTAGTCTACGAGCAGTACTTC

d_call: TRBD2
j_call: TRBJ2-3
clone_size: NA
v_call: TRBV6-2/TRBV6-3
cdr3_length: 18
cdr3_aa: CASSLILRLAGNTDTQYF
cdr3_nt: TGTGCCAGCAGCCTTATTTTACGACTAGCGGGAAACACAGATACGCAGTATTTT

d_call: NA
j_call: TRBJ1-2
clone_size: NA
v_call: TRBV21-1
cdr3_length: 14
cdr3_aa: CASNYRTGGDGYTF
cdr3_nt: TGTGCCAGCAACTACAGGACGGGAGGTGATGGCTACACCTTC

d_call: TRBD2
j_call: TRBJ2-7
clone_size: NA
v_call: TRBV2
cdr3_length: 17
cdr3_aa: CASSEAGGTSGYYEQYF
cdr3_nt: TGTGCCAGCAGTGAAGCGGGGGGGACTAGCGGATACTACGAGCAGTACTTC

d_call: NA
j_call: TRBJ2-7
clone_size: NA
v_call: TRBV5-1
cdr3_length: 14
cdr3_aa: CASSFGGLTYEQYF
cdr3_nt: TGCGCCAGCAGCTTCGGGGGTCTTACCTACGAGCAGTACTTC

d_call: TRBD1
j_call: TRBJ1-3
clone_size: NA
v_call: TRBV28
cdr3_length: 17
cdr3_aa: CASSSRLRDSSGNTIYF
cdr3_nt: TGTGCCAGCAGTTCAAGACTCCGGGACAGCTCTGGAAACACCATATATTTT

d_call: NA
j_call: TRBJ2-5
clone_size: NA
v_call: TRBV18
cdr3_length: 12
cdr3_aa: CASSPAGETQYF
cdr3_nt: TGTGCCAGCTCACCTGCGGGAGAGACCCAGTACTTC

d_call: NA
j_call: TRBJ2-1
clone_size: once
v_call: TRBV5-8
cdr3_length: 16
cdr3_aa: CASSLWKRVPYNEQFF
cdr3_nt: TGTGCCAGCAGCTTGTGGAAGAGGGTCCCTTACAATGAGCAGTTCTTC

d_call: TRBD1
j_call: TRBJ2-1
clone_size: NA
v_call: TRBV6-1
cdr3_length: 15
cdr3_aa: CASSDSGGAYNEQFF
cdr3_nt: TGTGCCAGCAGTGATTCAGGGGGCGCCTACAATGAGCAGTTCTTC

d_call: NA
j_call: TRBJ2-2
clone_size: medium-sized
v_call: TRBV5-4
cdr3_length: 16
cdr3_aa: CASSHLQGSRTGELFF
cdr3_nt: TGTGCCAGCAGCCACCTACAGGGTTCCAGAACCGGGGAGCTGTTTTTT

d_call: TRBD2
j_call: TRBJ2-3
clone_size: NA
v_call: TRBV15
cdr3_length: 17
cdr3_aa: CATSREGRLAGADTQYF
cdr3_nt: TGTGCCACCAGCAGAGAGGGGAGACTAGCGGGGGCAGATACGCAGTATTTT

d_call: NA
j_call: TRBJ2-1
clone_size: few
v_call: TRBV5-1
cdr3_length: 14
cdr3_aa: CASSLTTGSNEQFF
cdr3_nt: TGCGCCAGCAGCTTGACGACAGGATCCAATGAGCAGTTCTTC

d_call: NA
j_call: TRBJ1-1
clone_size: NA
v_call: TRBV2
cdr3_length: 13
cdr3_aa: CASQGSMVSEAFF
cdr3_nt: TGTGCCAGCCAGGGGAGTATGGTTTCTGAAGCTTTCTTT

d_call: TRBD2
j_call: TRBJ2-5
clone_size: NA
v_call: TRBV5-4
cdr3_length: 18
cdr3_aa: CASSFPPRGRSFVETQYF
cdr3_nt: TGTGCCAGCAGCTTCCCGCCGCGCGGGAGATCCTTCGTCGAGACCCAGTACTTC

d_call: TRBD1
j_call: TRBJ2-1
clone_size: NA
v_call: TRBV19
cdr3_length: 15
cdr3_aa: CASSIAGQGYNEQFF
cdr3_nt: TGTGCCAGTAGTATCGCGGGACAGGGTTACAATGAGCAGTTCTTC

d_call: NA
j_call: TRBJ2-7
clone_size: once
v_call: TRBV5-1
cdr3_length: 15
cdr3_aa: CASSPVSGFRYEQYF
cdr3_nt: TGCGCCAGCAGCCCTGTGTCAGGGTTCAGGTACGAGCAGTACTTC

d_call: TRBD1
j_call: TRBJ2-7
clone_size: NA
v_call: TRBV29-1
cdr3_length: 13
cdr3_aa: CSVEGQGAYEQYF
cdr3_nt: TGCAGCGTTGAAGGTCAGGGGGCGTACGAGCAGTACTTC

d_call: TRBD2
j_call: TRBJ2-5
clone_size: NA
v_call: TRBV29-1
cdr3_length: 12
cdr3_aa: CSVDLLAPGQYF
cdr3_nt: TGCAGCGTAGATTTACTAGCGCCGGGCCAGTACTTC

d_call: NA
j_call: TRBJ2-7
clone_size: many
v_call: TRBV5-6
cdr3_length: 16
cdr3_aa: CASSLQGTYSSYEQYF
cdr3_nt: TGTGCCAGCAGCCTACAGGGAACATATTCGTCCTACGAGCAGTACTTC

d_call: NA
j_call: TRBJ1-1
clone_size: NA
v_call: TRBV29-1
cdr3_length: 12
cdr3_aa: CSGTGSNTEAFF
cdr3_nt: TGCAGCGGCACAGGCTCGAACACTGAAGCTTTCTTT

d_call: NA
j_call: TRBJ2-1
clone_size: NA
v_call: TRBV28
cdr3_length: 14
cdr3_aa: CALKAEGPYNEQFF
cdr3_nt: TGTGCTTTGAAAGCGGAGGGCCCCTACAATGAGCAGTTCTTC

d_call: NA
j_call: TRBJ1-5
clone_size: NA
v_call: TRBV5-4
cdr3_length: 14
cdr3_aa: CASSMDGIWQPQHF
cdr3_nt: TGTGCCAGCAGCATGGACGGTATTTGGCAGCCCCAGCATTTT

d_call: NA
j_call: TRBJ1-4
clone_size: NA
v_call: TRBV7-2
cdr3_length: 18
cdr3_aa: CASSLATLGGRSSQKLFF
cdr3_nt: TGTGCCAGCAGCTTAGCGACCCTGGGGGGTCGAAGCAGTCAAAAACTGTTTTTT

d_call: TRBD2
j_call: TRBJ2-7
clone_size: NA
v_call: TRBV5-6
cdr3_length: 13
cdr3_aa: CASSSKREDEQYF
cdr3_nt: TGTGCCAGCAGCTCGAAGCGGGAGGACGAGCAGTACTTC

d_call: TRBD2
j_call: TRBJ2-3
clone_size: few
v_call: TRBV5-1
cdr3_length: 15
cdr3_aa: CASSLVRGARDTQYF
cdr3_nt: TGCGCCAGCAGCTTGGTGCGGGGGGCCAGGGATACGCAGTATTTT

d_call: NA
j_call: TRBJ2-7
clone_size: few
v_call: TRBV6-1
cdr3_length: 14
cdr3_aa: CASSDPGQSHEQYF
cdr3_nt: TGTGCCAGCAGTGACCCTGGACAGTCCCACGAGCAGTACTTC

d_call: TRBD2
j_call: TRBJ2-3
clone_size: NA
v_call: TRBV2
cdr3_length: 18
cdr3_aa: CASQLFREMGRETDTQYF
cdr3_nt: TGTGCCAGCCAGCTGTTCCGGGAAATGGGGAGGGAAACAGATACGCAGTATTTT

d_call: TRBD1
j_call: TRBJ1-5
clone_size: NA
v_call: TRBV6-1
cdr3_length: 12
cdr3_aa: CASSEEHRGSIF
cdr3_nt: TGTGCCAGCAGTGAAGAACACAGGGGATCAATATTT

d_call: TRBD2
j_call: TRBJ2-7
clone_size: NA
v_call: TRBV6-5
cdr3_length: 14
cdr3_aa: CASTLSRGSYEQYF
cdr3_nt: TGTGCCAGCACCCTCTCGCGGGGGTCCTACGAGCAGTACTTC

d_call: TRBD2
j_call: TRBJ2-1
clone_size: NA
v_call: TRBV27
cdr3_length: 15
cdr3_aa: CASTLAGASYNEQFF
cdr3_nt: TGTGCCAGCACTTTAGCGGGAGCCTCCTACAATGAGCAGTTCTTC

d_call: NA
j_call: TRBJ2-1
clone_size: NA
v_call: TRBV18
cdr3_length: 12
cdr3_aa: CASSPKSDQQFF
cdr3_nt: TGTGCCAGCTCACCTAAAAGCGACCAGCAGTTCTTC

d_call: TRBD2
j_call: TRBJ2-1
clone_size: NA
v_call: TRBV5-1
cdr3_length: 19
cdr3_aa: CASSSPLAGGPSSYNEQFF
cdr3_nt: TGCGCCAGCAGCTCCCCGCTAGCGGGAGGCCCCAGCTCCTACAATGAGCAGTTCTTC

d_call: NA
j_call: TRBJ2-7
clone_size: NA
v_call: TRBV5-8
cdr3_length: 14
cdr3_aa: CASSLGRGSYEQYF
cdr3_nt: TGTGCCAGCAGCTTGGGGCGGGGCTCCTACGAGCAGTACTTC

d_call: NA
j_call: TRBJ1-1
clone_size: NA
v_call: TRBV7-7
cdr3_length: 14
cdr3_aa: CASSPDITNTEAFF
cdr3_nt: TGTGCTAGCAGCCCGGACATCACAAACACTGAAGCTTTCTTT

d_call: NA
j_call: TRBJ2-3
clone_size: NA
v_call: TRBV10-3
cdr3_length: 15
cdr3_aa: CAISEPGGKSDTQYF
cdr3_nt: TGTGCCATCAGTGAGCCGGGGGGCAAATCAGATACGCAGTATTTT

d_call: NA
j_call: TRBJ1-6
clone_size: NA
v_call: TRBV19
cdr3_length: 14
cdr3_aa: CASSIGGGDSPLHF
cdr3_nt: TGTGCCAGTAGTATCGGGGGTGGGGATTCACCCCTCCACTTT

d_call: NA
j_call: TRBJ2-7
clone_size: NA
v_call: TRBV6-1
cdr3_length: 12
cdr3_aa: CASSETATKQYF
cdr3_nt: TGTGCCAGCAGTGAAACAGCTACGAAGCAGTACTTC

d_call: NA
j_call: TRBJ1-2
clone_size: few
v_call: TRBV6-2/TRBV6-3
cdr3_length: 15
cdr3_aa: CASSYSNRAGHGYTF
cdr3_nt: TGTGCCAGCAGTTACTCGAATCGAGCAGGTCATGGCTACACCTTC

d_call: NA
j_call: TRBJ2-2
clone_size: few
v_call: TRBV6-5
cdr3_length: 14
cdr3_aa: CASSYGTTTGELFF
cdr3_nt: TGTGCCAGCAGTTACGGCACCACCACCGGGGAGCTGTTTTTT

d_call: TRBD1
j_call: TRBJ1-1
clone_size: NA
v_call: TRBV28
cdr3_length: 14
cdr3_aa: CASRAHLRGREAFF
cdr3_nt: TGTGCCAGCAGAGCTCACCTCAGGGGGCGAGAAGCTTTCTTT

d_call: TRBD1
j_call: TRBJ2-5
clone_size: NA
v_call: TRBV24-1
cdr3_length: 15
cdr3_aa: CATSEPRQGRETQYF
cdr3_nt: TGTGCCACCAGTGAGCCCCGACAGGGGAGGGAGACCCAGTACTTC

d_call: TRBD2
j_call: TRBJ2-1
clone_size: NA
v_call: TRBV7-8
cdr3_length: 18
cdr3_aa: CASSRGGGPRSSYNEQFF
cdr3_nt: TGTGCCAGCAGCCGAGGCGGGGGGCCGAGGAGCTCCTACAATGAGCAGTTCTTC

d_call: TRBD2
j_call: TRBJ2-7
clone_size: NA
v_call: TRBV28
cdr3_length: 15
cdr3_aa: CASSSLAGGPGEQYF
cdr3_nt: TGTGCCAGCAGTTCACTAGCGGGAGGGCCGGGCGAGCAGTACTTC

d_call: TRBD2
j_call: TRBJ2-1
clone_size: NA
v_call: TRBV28
cdr3_length: 15
cdr3_aa: CASRPGTSLGNEQFF
cdr3_nt: TGTGCCAGCAGACCGGGGACTAGCTTGGGCAATGAGCAGTTCTTC

d_call: TRBD2
j_call: TRBJ2-1
clone_size: NA
v_call: TRBV11-2
cdr3_length: 16
cdr3_aa: CASSRATGLAGNEQFF
cdr3_nt: TGTGCCAGCAGCCGAGCGACAGGACTAGCGGGCAATGAGCAGTTCTTC

d_call: TRBD1
j_call: TRBJ1-6
clone_size: NA
v_call: TRBV18
cdr3_length: 15
cdr3_aa: CASSRAGQSNSPLHF
cdr3_nt: TGTGCCAGCTCTAGGGCGGGACAGAGTAATTCACCCCTCCACTTT

d_call: TRBD1
j_call: TRBJ1-2
clone_size: NA
v_call: TRBV7-9
cdr3_length: 13
cdr3_aa: CASSSGTVGGYTF
cdr3_nt: TGTGCCAGCAGCTCCGGGACAGTTGGGGGCTACACCTTC

d_call: NA
j_call: TRBJ2-2
clone_size: NA
v_call: TRBV3-1/TRBV3-2
cdr3_length: 16
cdr3_aa: CASSPHRSANTGELFF
cdr3_nt: TGTGCCAGCAGCCCCCACCGGAGCGCAAACACCGGGGAGCTGTTTTTT

d_call: TRBD2
j_call: TRBJ2-3
clone_size: NA
v_call: TRBV27
cdr3_length: 15
cdr3_aa: CASSYGGRSTDTQYF
cdr3_nt: TGTGCCAGCAGTTATGGCGGGAGAAGCACAGATACGCAGTATTTT

d_call: NA
j_call: TRBJ2-2
clone_size: few
v_call: TRBV3-1/TRBV3-2
cdr3_length: 16
cdr3_aa: CASSQVPGTSTGELFF
cdr3_nt: TGTGCCAGCAGCCAAGTCCCCGGGACATCCACCGGGGAGCTGTTTTTT

d_call: TRBD1
j_call: TRBJ1-1
clone_size: NA
v_call: TRBV6-2/TRBV6-3
cdr3_length: 13
cdr3_aa: CASSAGTGVNAFF
cdr3_nt: TGTGCCAGCAGTGCCGGGACAGGGGTAAACGCTTTCTTT

d_call: TRBD2
j_call: TRBJ2-1
clone_size: NA
v_call: TRBV27
cdr3_length: 14
cdr3_aa: CASSLPGLRNEQFF
cdr3_nt: TGTGCCAGCAGTCTACCGGGACTAAGGAATGAGCAGTTCTTC

d_call: NA
j_call: TRBJ2-3
clone_size: NA
v_call: TRBV24-1
cdr3_length: 13
cdr3_aa: CATSDTGEDTQYF
cdr3_nt: TGTGCCACCAGTGATACAGGTGAAGATACGCAGTATTTT

d_call: NA
j_call: TRBJ2-7
clone_size: NA
v_call: TRBV27
cdr3_length: 16
cdr3_aa: CASSGFGAGASYEQYF
cdr3_nt: TGTGCCAGCAGTGGCTTTGGAGCGGGTGCTTCCTACGAGCAGTACTTC